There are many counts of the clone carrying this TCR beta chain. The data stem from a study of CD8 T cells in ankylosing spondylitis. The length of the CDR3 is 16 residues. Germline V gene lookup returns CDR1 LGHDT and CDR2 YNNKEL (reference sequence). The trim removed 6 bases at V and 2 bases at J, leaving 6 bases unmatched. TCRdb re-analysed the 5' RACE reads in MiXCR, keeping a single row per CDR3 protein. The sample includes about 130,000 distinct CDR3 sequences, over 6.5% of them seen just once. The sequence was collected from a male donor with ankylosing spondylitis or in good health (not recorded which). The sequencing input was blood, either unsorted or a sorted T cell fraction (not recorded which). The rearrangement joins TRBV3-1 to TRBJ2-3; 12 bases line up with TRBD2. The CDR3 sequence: CASSFRLAGATDTQYF. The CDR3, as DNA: TGTGCCAGCAGTTTCCGACTAGCGGGGGCCACAGATACGCAGTATTTT.